This T cell receptor beta chain derives from a study of shared clonotypes between healthy human individuals. Study findings and constraints: Compared with memory subsets, naive subsets generally had larger estimated richness. The sole specimen, blood, was sampled, and tissue repertoires likely differ.

Of note for this clone: What it recognizes is unknown.

Donors were healthy HIV-negative adults without recently reported acute infections or vaccinations. The authors divided CD4+ cells into CD45RA+ naive and CD45RA-negative memory subsets. Assay used: immunoSEQ multiplex PCR; TCRdb lists only in-frame clones, some missing. The sample includes roughly 1.5 million clones, about 98% seen only once; the top ten take roughly 0.45%. Sequencing used naive CD4+ T cells sorted from blood. Subset denoted: CD45RA+ positively selected. The source of this sequence is a man aged 30 to 39 in good health.

CDR3 sequence: CASRSPRDKVGNTEAFF. The CDR3 DNA reads TGTGCCAGTAGGTCCCCCCGGGACAAAGTAGGAAACACTGAAGCTTTCTTT. The rearrangement joins TRBV19 to TRBJ1-1; tentatively, D is TRBD1 (6 bases). Trimming cost V 6 bases and J 2 bases, with 22 bases left between them. Germline CDR1 reads LNHDA; CDR2 reads SQIVND (reference sequence). This CDR3 comprises 17 residues.